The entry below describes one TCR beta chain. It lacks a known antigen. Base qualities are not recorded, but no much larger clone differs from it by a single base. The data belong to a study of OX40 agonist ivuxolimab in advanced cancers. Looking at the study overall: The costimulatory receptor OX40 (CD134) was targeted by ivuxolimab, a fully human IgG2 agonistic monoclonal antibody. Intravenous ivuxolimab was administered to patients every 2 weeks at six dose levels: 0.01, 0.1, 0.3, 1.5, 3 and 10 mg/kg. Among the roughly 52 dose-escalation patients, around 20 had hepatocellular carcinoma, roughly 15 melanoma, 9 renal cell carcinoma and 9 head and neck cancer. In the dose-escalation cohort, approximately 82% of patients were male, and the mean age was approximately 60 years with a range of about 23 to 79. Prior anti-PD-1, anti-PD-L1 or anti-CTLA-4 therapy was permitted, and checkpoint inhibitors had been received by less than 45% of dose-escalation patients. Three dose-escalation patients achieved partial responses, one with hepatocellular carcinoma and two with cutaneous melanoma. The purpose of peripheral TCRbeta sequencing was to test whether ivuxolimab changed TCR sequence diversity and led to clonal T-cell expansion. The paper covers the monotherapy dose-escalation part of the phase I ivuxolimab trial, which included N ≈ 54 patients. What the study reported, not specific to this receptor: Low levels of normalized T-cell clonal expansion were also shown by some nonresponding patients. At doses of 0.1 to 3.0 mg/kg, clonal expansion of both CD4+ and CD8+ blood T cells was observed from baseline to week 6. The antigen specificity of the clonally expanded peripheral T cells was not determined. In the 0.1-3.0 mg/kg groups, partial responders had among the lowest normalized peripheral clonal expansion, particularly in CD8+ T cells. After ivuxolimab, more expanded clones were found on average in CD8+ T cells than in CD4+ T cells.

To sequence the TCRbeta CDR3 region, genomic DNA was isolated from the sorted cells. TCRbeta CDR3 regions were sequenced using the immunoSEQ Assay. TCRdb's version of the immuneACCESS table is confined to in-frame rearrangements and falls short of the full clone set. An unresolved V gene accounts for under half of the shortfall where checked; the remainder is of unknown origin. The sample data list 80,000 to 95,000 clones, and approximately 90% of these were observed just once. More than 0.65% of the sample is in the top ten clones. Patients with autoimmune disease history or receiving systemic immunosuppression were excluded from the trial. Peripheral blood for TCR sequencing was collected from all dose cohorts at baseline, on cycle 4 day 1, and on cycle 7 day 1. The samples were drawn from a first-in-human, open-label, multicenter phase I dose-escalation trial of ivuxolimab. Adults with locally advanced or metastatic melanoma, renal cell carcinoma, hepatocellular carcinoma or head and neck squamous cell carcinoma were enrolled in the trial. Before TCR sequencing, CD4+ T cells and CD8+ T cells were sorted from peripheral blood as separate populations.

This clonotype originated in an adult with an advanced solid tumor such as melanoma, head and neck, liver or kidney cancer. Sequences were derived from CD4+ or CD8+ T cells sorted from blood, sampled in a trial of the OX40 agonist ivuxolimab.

The base sequence is TGCAGCGTTGTGAGGTCGGCGAACACTGAAGCTTTCTTT. This yields the protein CSVVRSANTEAFF. The chain links TRBV29-1 with TRBJ1-1, with the D gene not confidently named. The germline V gene specifies SQVTM as CDR1 and ANQGSEA as CDR2. The CDR3 measures 13 amino acids from cysteine to phenylalanine. CDR3 DNA is the only sequence kept; it has 39 bases, read in frame from the first base. Deletion took 4 bases off V and 1 base off J, with a span of 10 bases between the germline ends.